The 4 T cell receptor beta chains below were found in one sample sequenced in a study of Ad26.COV2.S vaccination and SARS-CoV-2 variants. Treatment described: around 19 received Ad26.COV2.S at low or high dose, single or two shots; about five received placebo; per-sample allocation not given. Sampling was done on day 63 after the first vaccine or placebo injection. The repertoire was sequenced with immunoSEQ multiplex PCR; TCRdb's copy has only in-frame clones and lacks some. This repertoire shows hundreds of thousands of clones, 75% to 90% found once; its top ten account for around 10%. This material consisted of peripheral blood, taken in a trial of Ad26.COV2.S vaccine versus placebo. Receptors were obtained from a person between 18 and 65 years old who received the Ad26.COV2.S COVID-19 vaccine or a placebo.

The chain combines TRBV5-1 with TRBJ2-3; 13 bases agree with TRBD2. CDR1 and CDR2 (germline): SGHRS, YFSETQ. V trimming: 4 bases; J trimming: 2 bases; junction bases outside the gene matches: 7. This CDR3 spans 17 amino acids. The CDR3 DNA reads TGCGCCAGCAGCACTAGCGGGAGGGCCGACCACACAGATACGCAGTATTTT. Residues: CASSTSGRADHTDTQYF.

This clone was recorded a few times. This chain uses TRBV20-1 with TRBJ1-5; no clear D gene. From germline, CDR1 is DFQATT and CDR2 SNEGSKA (reference sequence). Trimming removed 4 bases at V and 7 bases at J, with 11 bases between. The CDR3 loop spans 12 amino acids. DNA for the CDR3: TGCAGTGCTACTGATGGGAGCCAGCCCCAGCATTTT. Protein product: CSATDGSQPQHF.

A single count supports this clone. The chain has TRBV23-1 and TRBJ2-7; weak D call: TRBD2 (6 bases). TRBV23-1 is an ORF, and what it does is uncertain. Trimming removed 4 bases from V and 0 bases from J, with 10 bases in between. This CDR3 spans 14 amino acids. The CDR3 DNA is TGCGCCAGCAGTCGGGGGGTACGCTCCTACGAGCAGTACTTC. This encodes CASSRGVRSYEQYF.

The chain uses TRBV11-1 and TRBJ2-7; possibly TRBD2 for D (5 bases). Trimming shortened V by 6 bases and J by 7 bases, and 16 bases separated the two germline ends. Germline CDR1 is SGHAT and CDR2 is FQDESV (reference sequence). This CDR3 has 13 amino acids. The DNA of the CDR3 is TGTGCCAGCAGGCCTACGGGGATTAGGGAGCAGTACTTC. Its protein product is CASRPTGIREQYF.